This T cell receptor (beta chain) was documented in a study of vaccination effects on CD4 cells after COVID-19. CD4+ T cells specific for antigen were expanded with viral peptide pools by the ViraFEST assay before sequencing. The culture ran for about 11 days, and then CD4+ T cells were isolated. Either the mRNA-1273 or the BNT162b2 vaccine was given to participants as two doses. Every well got some 1.8 million PBMC, which were grown with roughly 9.5 IU/ml IL-2 and 10 ug/ml peptides. The data were produced by immunoSEQ multiplex PCR, yet TCRdb's version contains in-frame clones alone and is incomplete. The sample consists of approximately 28,000 clones, more than 65% of them appearing once. The CDR3 totals 15 residues. The V end was cut by 3 bases, the J end by 7 bases, with 14 bases between. CDR1 and CDR2 from the germline V gene are KGHDR and SFDVKD. Notes on this clone: Its antigen is as yet unknown.

The sequence derives from a human donor who received a COVID-19 vaccine. This material consisted of CD4+ T cells from PBMCs cultured with HCoV-229E spike peptides, taken after COVID-19 vaccination. V is TRBV24-1 and J is TRBJ2-2, with TRBD1 as a possible D gene (5 bases). CDR3: CATSDPRQGNGELFF. The CDR3 DNA follows: TGTGCCACCAGTGATCCCCGTCAGGGTAACGGGGAGCTGTTTTTT.